This passage covers 25 T cell receptor beta chains from one sample sequenced in a study of blood T cells in healthy people across ages. Primed by a sample-barcoded 5' primer and a J-beta primer mix, a second PCR proceeded for 7 to 11 cycles. TCRdb recomputed calls from the 5' RACE reads with MiXCR, one row per CDR3 protein. In the table there are more than 800,000 distinct CDR3 sequences, 29% of which are singletons. The sequencing sample was made of blood. These receptors originate from a woman aged 80 or over in good health.

This clonotype showed up just once. This could be a read error, since a much larger clone is one nucleotide away. This chain uses TRBV21-1 with TRBJ2-1; the listed D gene, TRBD1, was not tested against the DNA. TRBV21-1 constitutes a pseudogene. CDR3 length: 17 residues. CDR3 nucleotide sequence: TGTGCTCGGCACTTCGATGGACAGCTTAGCTCCTACACTGAGCAGTTCTTC. It specifies CARHFDGQLSSYTEQFF.

J is TRBJ2-3 and V is TRBV11-1; possible D gene TRBD1, 5 bases. The V end was cut by 7 bases, the J end by 0 bases, with 14 bases between. The CDR3 extends over 15 amino acids. Germline V gene sequence: CDR1 SGHAT, CDR2 FQDESV (reference sequence). CDR3 in DNA: TGTGCCAGCACCTTCAGGGCTCCTAGCACAGATACGCAGTATTTT. Translation: CASTFRAPSTDTQYF. The full variable domain, with the rest looked up from reference TRBV11-1 and TRBJ2-3, is EAEVAQSPRYKITEKSQAVAFWCDPISGHATLYWYRQILGQGPELLVQFQDESVVDDSQLPKDRFSAERLKGVDSTLKIQPAELGDSAMYLCASTFRAPSTDTQYFGPGTRLTVL.

The V call is TRBV10-3, the J call TRBJ2-3, with 13 bases matching TRBD2. The CDR3 has 16 amino acids. The germline V gene encodes CDR1 ENHRY and CDR2 SYGVKD. With 8 bases clipped from V and 2 bases from J, the junction kept 7 bases outside the gene matches. The CDR3 coding sequence is TGTGCCATCGGTTTGACTAGCGGGGGGCCCACAGATACGCAGTATTTT. Translation gives CAIGLTSGGPTDTQYF.

This clonotype has ten or more counts. The chain employs TRBV29-1 and TRBJ1-2; D uncertain. Germline values: CDR1 SQVTM, CDR2 ANQGSEA. This CDR3 is built from 12 residues. V was pared by 4 bases and J by 3 bases, with 9 bases between. The CDR3 DNA sequence: TGCAGCGTTGCGACCCGAGACTATGGCTACACCTTC. As protein: CSVATRDYGYTF.

This clonotype has at least ten counts. A clone one base away is much larger, so this may be a read error. V usage is TRBV10-3 and J usage is TRBJ2-5; D is perhaps TRBD2 (6 bases). The CDR3 has 13 amino acids. Trimming took 5 bases from V and 11 from J, leaving 18 bases between them. Germline CDR1 and CDR2: ENHRY and SYGVKD. The CDR3 DNA reads as TGTGCCATCAGTTGGCGGGGCGGGAATGAGCAGTACTTC. This encodes CAISWRGGNEQYF.

The gene calls are TRBV12-3 or TRBV12-4 and TRBJ1-6, with D possibly being TRBD1 (5 bases). V was clipped by 3 bases and J by 7 bases, with 10 bases between them. This CDR3 region has 14 residues. This chain's CDR3 is CASSLADKNSPLHF. The CDR3, as DNA: TGTGCCAGCAGTTTGGCGGACAAGAATTCACCCCTCCACTTT.

Concerning this clonotype: This may stem from a read error, because a much larger clone lies one nucleotide away. This chain joins TRBV25-1 and TRBJ1-2, with 8 bases that match TRBD1. Trimming cost V 2 bases and J 12 bases; bases outside gene matches: 11. Germline lookup yields CDR1 MGHDK and CDR2 SYGVNS. The length of the CDR3 is 14 residues. Written as DNA, the CDR3 is TGTGCCAGCAGTGAACGGACAGGGAAGTACGGCCACACCTTC. Protein sequence: CASSERTGKYGHTF.

With regard to this clonotype: A read error is possible here, since a much larger clone lies one base away. V is TRBV13 and J is TRBJ2-3; 7 bases map to TRBD2. CDR3 size: 16 residues. Germline CDR1 PRHDT, CDR2 FYEKMQ (reference sequence). The ends lost 0 bases at V and 4 bases at J; junction bases unmatched: 7. The CDR3, as DNA: TGTGCCAGCAGCTTAGGTCGGGGAACTAGCGCAGATACGCAGTATTTT. Translated: CASSLGRGTSADTQYF. The full variable domain, with the rest looked up from reference TRBV13 and TRBJ2-3, is AAGVIQSPRHLIKEKRETATLKCYPIPRHDTVYWYQQGPGQDPQFLISFYEKMQSDKGSIPDRFSAQQFSDYHSELNMSSLELGDSALYFCASSLGRGTSADTQYFGPGTRLTVL.

This chain connects TRBV6-2 or TRBV6-3 to TRBJ2-3, with TRBD1 matching 7 bases. Germline assignment: CDR1 MNHEY and CDR2 SVGEGT. The J segment lost 6 bases and the V segment lost 10 bases, leaving 10 bases of the junction unmatched. The CDR3 totals 13 residues. CDR3 in amino acids: CATQEGAGDTQYF. CDR3 nucleotide sequence: TGTGCCACCCAAGAGGGGGCAGGTGATACGCAGTATTTT.

V usage is TRBV7-2 and J usage is TRBJ2-1; 8 nucleotides match TRBD1. Germline-derived CDR1 and CDR2 are SGHTA and FQGNSA. The CDR3 is made up of 14 amino acids. With 6 bases clipped from V and 6 bases from J, the junction kept 7 bases outside the gene matches. In DNA, the CDR3 is TGTGCCAGCAGGGCACGGACAGGGTTCAATGAGCAGTTCTTC. Its protein is CASRARTGFNEQFF.

This clonotype was observed a handful of times. V and J are TRBV6-2 or TRBV6-3 and TRBJ1-5; 8 bases fit TRBD1. Germline-derived CDR1 and CDR2 are MNHEY and SVGEGT. Trimming at V came to 8 bases and at J to 4 bases, leaving 16 bases not matched to a gene. CDR3 length: 17 residues. CDR3 loop: CASGPGTGRGWNQPQHF. The CDR3 DNA reads TGTGCCAGCGGCCCCGGGACAGGTCGGGGGTGGAATCAGCCCCAGCATTTT.

The chain uses TRBV3-1 and TRBJ2-7; unclear D gene. The CDR3 consists of 15 residues. Between the trimmed V and J ends, which lost 5 bases and 0 bases, there was a span of 14 bases. Looked up from germline, CDR1 is LGHDT and CDR2 is YNNKEL (reference sequence). The CDR3 here is CASSSRSFYSYEQYF. The CDR3 DNA is TGTGCCAGCAGCTCCAGAAGCTTTTACTCCTACGAGCAGTACTTC.

Note on this clonotype: One base away lies a much larger clone, so this may be a sequencing read error. The V and J genes are TRBV6-6 and TRBJ2-1; 8 bases map to TRBD2. The J call may not be correct, given that the DNA end is closer to TRBJ2-7. This CDR3 has 16 residues. Germline CDR1 is MNHNY and CDR2 is SVGAGI (reference sequence). The CDR3 loop is CASSSVAGSYKNEQYF. DNA for the CDR3: TGTGCCAGCAGTTCTGTAGCGGGGTCCTATAAAAATGAGCAGTACTTC.

This clonotype was observed a handful of times. The rearrangement joins TRBV30 to TRBJ1-2, with a weak D call TRBD1 (6 bases). The CDR3 length is 15 residues. CDR1 GTSNPN and CDR2 SVGIG come from the germline V gene (reference sequence). The V and J ends lost 2 bases and 6 bases respectively, with 19 bases between them. The CDR3 bases are TGTGCCTGGAGTAAAAACCTTGGGGGACATCATGGCTACACCTTC. Its protein is CAWSKNLGGHHGYTF.

Notes on this clonotype: Being one base from a much bigger clone, this may be a read error. The V and J genes are TRBV14 and TRBJ2-7; D unresolved. The V end lost 2 bases, the J end lost 7 bases, and 15 bases lay between the germline ends. The CDR3 loop spans 14 amino acids. CDR1 and CDR2 from the germline V gene are SGHDN and FVKESK. In nucleotides, the CDR3 is TGTGCCAGCAGCCAACGGTCAGCATACAATGAGCAGTACTTC. Its protein is CASSQRSAYNEQYF.

The rearrangement uses TRBV20-1 and TRBJ1-1, with D unclear. The CDR3 consists of 14 residues. The germline CDR1 and CDR2 sequences are DFQATT and SNEGSKA (reference sequence). Trimming took off 3 bases at V and 1 base at J, with 12 bases between the two ends. CDR3 sequence reads: CSASPTSSNTEAFF. The CDR3 nucleotides are TGCAGTGCTAGCCCTACTTCATCGAACACTGAAGCTTTCTTT.

The chain links TRBV4-1 to TRBJ2-7, with D unresolved. V gave up 4 bases and J gave up 7 bases, with 17 bases separating them. Germline CDR1 MGHRA, CDR2 YSYEKL. This CDR3 contains 14 residues. The CDR3 coding sequence is TGCGCCAGCAGCCTGCCGACCTCCTACAATGAGCAGTACTTC. This translates into CASSLPTSYNEQYF.

This clonotype has at least ten counts. This chain links TRBV27 with TRBJ2-5; TRBD1 aligns across 7 bases. V lost 6 bases, J lost 1 base, and 5 bases stayed unmatched. The CDR3 length is 14 residues. CDR1 MNHEY and CDR2 SMNVEV come from the germline V gene (reference sequence). CDR3 residues: CASSRRDSQETQYF. In nucleotides, the CDR3 is TGTGCCAGCAGCCGCCGGGACAGCCAAGAGACCCAGTACTTC.

With respect to this clonotype: One end of the junction fails to match germline, which may point to a read error. The chain recombines TRBV6-6 with TRBJ2-5; TRBD1 aligns across 9 bases. CDR3 length: 14 residues. Germline assignment: CDR1 MNHNY and CDR2 SVGAGI (reference sequence). DNA for the CDR3: TGTCCCAGCAGCCCCGGGACAGGGATGAAGACCCAGTACTTC. Protein: CPSSPGTGMKTQYF.

This clonotype was found a few times. This chain uses TRBV20-1 with TRBJ1-1, with TRBD1 matching 7 bases. This CDR3 is built from 14 residues. V trimming: 0 bases; J trimming: 4 bases; junction bases outside the gene matches: 5. Per germline, CDR1 DFQATT and CDR2 SNEGSKA (reference sequence). The CDR3 sequence: CSAREGRGSTEAFF. The CDR3 DNA is TGCAGTGCTAGAGAGGGCAGGGGGTCCACTGAAGCTTTCTTT.

V and J are TRBV19 and TRBJ1-1; D is possibly TRBD1 (5 bases). Trimming cost V 3 bases and J 11 bases, with 19 bases left between them. The CDR3 contains 14 residues. Looked up from germline, CDR1 is LNHDA and CDR2 is SQIVND (reference sequence). The CDR3 protein is CASSIRGRDWMAFF. The CDR3 DNA follows: TGTGCCAGTAGTATCCGGGGTCGGGACTGGATGGCTTTCTTT.

V gene TRBV7-9 combines with J gene TRBJ1-2; D perhaps matches TRBD1 (6 bases). The ends were cut back, 5 bases at V and 3 bases at J, with 19 bases in the middle. Per the germline V gene, CDR1 is SEHNR and CDR2 is FQNEAQ (reference sequence). The CDR3 extends over 16 amino acids. The DNA of the CDR3 is TGTGCCAGCAGCCCCTGGATGGGGGGCCCCTACTATGGCTACACCTTC. Amino acid sequence: CASSPWMGGPYYGYTF.

This clonotype was recorded many times. This sequence joins TRBV25-1 and TRBJ2-7; tentatively, D is TRBD2 (6 bases). V was cut by 4 bases and J by 4 bases, with 20 bases left in between. The CDR3 has 16 amino acids. Germline V gene lookup returns CDR1 MGHDK and CDR2 SYGVNS. This CDR3 reads CASSGAGTFGGYEQYF. CDR3 sequence (DNA): TGTGCCAGCAGTGGCGCAGGGACCTTTGGAGGGTACGAGCAGTACTTC.

This rearrangement joins TRBV20-1 to TRBJ2-7; D is tentatively TRBD1 or TRBD2 (5 bases each). CDR1 DFQATT and CDR2 SNEGSKA come from the germline V gene (reference sequence). The CDR3 has 13 amino acids. V was shortened by 6 bases and J by 3 bases, with 15 bases between the two germline ends. The CDR3 sequence: CSAEVDSYYEQYF. The CDR3 region has the DNA TGCAGTGCGGAGGTCGACAGCTACTACGAGCAGTACTTC.

The chain combines TRBV20-1 with TRBJ1-5; 10 positions match TRBD1. There are 14 residues in the CDR3. V was clipped by 1 base and J by 6 bases; unmatched bases: 3. CDR1 and CDR2 (germline): DFQATT, SNEGSKA (reference sequence). In DNA form, the CDR3 reads TGCAGTGCTAGAGGGGACAGGGGAGGTCAGCCCCAGCATTTT. Translation gives CSARGDRGGQPQHF.